This TCR beta chain was identified during a study of a mutant IDH1 vaccine in newly diagnosed glioma. Across the study: Most patients had received both radiotherapy and temozolomide, the prior options being radiotherapy, temozolomide, or both.

Sequenced by immunoSEQ multiplex PCR; TCRdb stores in-frame clones only, minus some. The sample contains about 51,000 clones, over 60% of which appear only once. Time point meaning: baseline, week 1 (first vaccination visit). Documented treatment: pre-vaccination baseline after standard-of-care therapy. Astrocytomas found in donors were new, WHO grade 3 or 4, IDH1-mutant and ATRX-lost. CDR3 length: 16 residues. V shed 7 bases and J 0 bases; nucleotides not matched to a gene: 6. CDR1 and CDR2 (germline): SNHLY, FYNNEI. The clonotype originates from a woman aged 40 to 50 with glioma. The chain couples TRBV2 to TRBJ2-3; 11 bases map to TRBD2. Sequenced here: PBMCs, sampled from a glioma patient treated with radiotherapy, temozolomide or both. The CDR3 region is CASKPSGGLSTDTQYF. The CDR3 region has the DNA TGTGCCAGCAAACCTAGCGGGGGGCTTAGCACAGATACGCAGTATTTT.